The clone carrying this TCR beta chain was seen at least ten times. The antigen is unknown. A junction end diverges from the germline sequence, so it may reflect a read error. This sample was taken from a study of T cells in Graves' hyperthyroidism and ophthalmopathy. Amplification of TCR beta CDR3 regions used RNA as the template. Primed by the HTBI set, a first-round RT-PCR was run on the TCR CDR3. From the multiplex PCR reads, TCRdb called clonotypes with MiXCR, one entry per CDR3 protein. This sample has around 350,000 distinct CDR3 sequences; about a sixth occur once, and the top ten carry approximately 35%. Hyperthyroidism patients were newly diagnosed, had disease duration under 2 months, and were aged 18 to 65 years. General study findings and limits: Most thyroid-expanded clonotypes above 0.001 were also found in blood.

The sequenced sample consisted of blood. The receptor was isolated from a woman aged 25 to 39 with Graves' hyperthyroidism that later progressed to Graves' ophthalmopathy.

DNA of the CDR3: TGTGCCACCAGCGGAGAGGGACGGTTCCAAGAGACCCAGTACTTC. Translating it yields CATSGEGRFQETQYF. The chain uses TRBV15 and TRBJ2-5; TRBD1 or TRBD2 may be the D gene (5 bases each). The length of the CDR3 is 15 residues. Germline V gives CDR1 LNHNV, CDR2 YYDKDF (reference sequence).